The clone carrying this T cell receptor (beta chain) was picked up one time. Its antigen remains unidentified. These data come from a study of T cells in localized non-small cell lung cancer. Study observations and caveats: Longer overall survival associated with higher blood T cell density; shorter survival with higher adjacent-lung clonality. Because sequencing included only one region (of the tumor), heterogeneity remains possible.

TCRdb keeps only in-frame clones here, not all; method: immunoSEQ multiplex PCR. Among some 41,000 clones, about 91% were seen once, and the ten largest hold more than 9%. The CDR3 runs 16 residues. V lost 0 bases to trimming and J lost 15 bases, with 25 bases between them. Germline V lookup: CDR1 SGHDT, CDR2 YYEEEE. This receptor was taken from a woman aged 40 to 75 with stage II lung adenocarcinoma. Sequencing was performed on PBMCs, taken before any cancer treatment. V gene TRBV5-6 combines with J gene TRBJ2-1; D uncertain. CDR3 sequence reads: CASSLGAVPPVRSRFF. The CDR3 coding sequence is TGTGCCAGCAGCTTGGGGGCAGTTCCCCCCGTCCGATCCAGGTTCTTC.